Presented here are 21 T cell receptor beta chains from one specimen sequenced in a study of blood T cell repertoires in COVID-19. Some clones are missing from TCRdb's copy, which holds only in-frame ones; the method was immunoSEQ multiplex PCR. The sample has a few hundred thousand clones; roughly 90% are singletons. The specimen sequenced was peripheral blood. These receptors came from a woman in her thirties with COVID-19, enrolled during active disease.

V and J are TRBV6-5 and TRBJ2-2; TRBD1 aligns across 8 bases. The CDR3 covers 13 residues. Germline CDR1 reads MNHEY; CDR2 reads SVGAGI. Trimming cost V 7 bases and J 7 bases; bases outside gene matches: 5. The CDR3 DNA reads as TGTGCCAGCAAGACAGGGGACCACGGGGAGCTGTTTTTT. Translation: CASKTGDHGELFF.

V usage is TRBV6-1 and J usage is TRBJ1-5, with 9 bases aligning to TRBD1. The CDR3 extends over 16 amino acids. Germline-derived CDR1 and CDR2 are MNHNS and SASEGT. With V trimmed by 4 bases and J by 6 bases, 10 bases remained unmatched. The CDR3 sequence is CASSAWTGVYTQPQHF. The CDR3 DNA is TGTGCCAGCAGTGCCTGGACAGGGGTGTATACTCAGCCCCAGCATTTT.

The rearrangement links TRBV29-1 to TRBJ1-2; D ambiguous. Germline loops: CDR1 SQVTM, CDR2 ANQGSEA. The CDR3 runs 12 residues. The ends were cut back, 7 bases at V and 0 bases at J, with 9 bases in the middle. The CDR3 nucleotides are TGCAGCGCGGCCCACACTAACTATGGCTACACCTTC. Protein sequence: CSAAHTNYGYTF.

The chain links TRBV5-5 to TRBJ2-7, with D hard to call. Germline CDR1 reads SGHKS; CDR2 reads YYEKEE (reference sequence). V was shortened by 1 base and J by 5 bases, with 10 bases between the two germline ends. This CDR3 comprises 13 residues. CDR3 DNA: TGTGCCAGCAGCTTGCTACAGAGTGACGAGCAGTACTTC. Protein: CASSLLQSDEQYF.

The V gene is TRBV27, the J gene TRBJ1-6; no reliable D call. The CDR3 is made up of 15 amino acids. CDR1 is MNHEY and CDR2 is SMNVEV in the germline V gene (reference sequence). The V gene lost 0 bases and the J gene lost 7 bases, with 10 bases spanning the gap. The CDR3 protein is CASSLSKAVNSPLHF. DNA of the CDR3: TGTGCCAGCAGTTTATCGAAAGCGGTAAATTCACCCCTCCACTTT.

The J gene is TRBJ2-7, the V gene TRBV11-1; 10 positions agree with TRBD1. Germline values: CDR1 SGHAT, CDR2 FQDESV (reference sequence). V was clipped by 2 bases and J by 6 bases; unmatched bases: 7. CDR3 length: 15 amino acids. CDR3 region: CASSLFRTGGFEQYF. Here the CDR3 DNA reads TGTGCCAGCAGCTTATTCAGGACAGGGGGATTCGAGCAGTACTTC.

V gene TRBV10-3 combines with J gene TRBJ1-2, with 8 bases aligning to TRBD1. This CDR3 contains 16 residues. With 3 bases clipped from V and 0 bases from J, the junction kept 6 bases outside the gene matches. Germline CDR1 ENHRY, CDR2 SYGVKD. CDR3 residues: CAISDPDRAANYGYTF. The CDR3 coding sequence is TGTGCCATCAGTGACCCGGACAGGGCAGCTAACTATGGCTACACCTTC.

The gene calls are TRBV24-1 and TRBJ2-5; the D gene is possibly TRBD1 (6 bases). Germline lookup yields CDR1 KGHDR and CDR2 SFDVKD. With 2 bases removed from V and 3 bases from J, the gap between germline ends came to 15 bases. This CDR3 comprises 16 residues. The chain's CDR3 is CATSDWGRGVEETQYF. DNA for the CDR3: TGTGCCACCAGTGATTGGGGGCGAGGGGTGGAAGAGACCCAGTACTTC.

This rearrangement joins TRBV18 to TRBJ2-3, with no clear D. The CDR3 has 14 residues. V lost 0 bases and J 4 bases, leaving 8 bases between the germline ends. Germline-derived CDR1 and CDR2 are KGHSH and LQKENI. CDR3 sequence: CASSPPMKPDTQYF. CDR3 bases: TGTGCCAGCTCACCACCTATGAAGCCAGATACGCAGTATTTT.

This clone was detected only a few times. V is TRBV4-2 and J is TRBJ1-1; tentative D call: TRBD1 (5 bases). The CDR3 runs 16 residues. V was pared by 4 bases and J by 2 bases, with 17 bases between. Germline V CDR1 and CDR2: LGHNA, YNFKEQ. The CDR3: CASSPRGGALNTEAFF. The CDR3 DNA follows: TGTGCCAGCAGCCCCCGCGGAGGGGCGCTTAACACTGAAGCTTTCTTT.

This chain joins TRBV3-1 (or the pseudogene TRBV3-2) and TRBJ1-4; D is uncertain. V lost 0 bases and J lost 7, with 12 bases in between. CDR1 LGHDT and CDR2 YNNKEL come from the germline V gene (reference sequence). CDR3 size: 15 residues. CDR3: CASSQDGRLGEKLFF. CDR3 nucleotides: TGTGCCAGCAGCCAAGATGGGAGATTGGGTGAAAAACTGTTTTTT.

The chain joins TRBV3-1 (or the pseudogene TRBV3-2) to TRBJ2-1; 10 positions match TRBD2. In germline, CDR1 is LGHDT, CDR2 YNNKEL (reference sequence). V lost 2 bases and J lost 7; bases outside the gene matches: 8. There are 16 residues in the CDR3. CDR3 residues: CASSQRGPSGSNEQFF. DNA for the CDR3: TGTGCCAGCAGCCAAAGGGGTCCTAGCGGGAGTAATGAGCAGTTCTTC.

This clone was seen a handful of times. This chain joins TRBV24-1 and TRBJ1-2; weak D call: TRBD1 (5 bases). Trimming shortened V by 5 bases and J by 5 bases, and 8 bases separated the two germline ends. Germline-derived CDR1 and CDR2 are KGHDR and SFDVKD. The CDR3 extends over 12 amino acids. This CDR3 is CATSATGYGYTF. CDR3 coding DNA: TGTGCCACCAGTGCCACAGGATATGGCTACACCTTC.

The chain couples TRBV5-4 to TRBJ2-5; 11 nucleotides agree with TRBD2. In germline, CDR1 is SGHNT, CDR2 YYREEE (reference sequence). V trimming: 4 bases; J trimming: 5 bases; junction bases outside the gene matches: 4. The CDR3 length is 14 residues. CDR3 residues: CASSGGLAEETQYF. For the CDR3, the DNA is TGTGCCAGCAGCGGGGGACTAGCGGAGGAGACCCAGTACTTC.

This chain links TRBV25-1 with TRBJ1-5; weak D call: TRBD1 (6 bases). The V and J ends lost 3 bases and 7 bases respectively, with 13 bases between them. This CDR3 spans 14 amino acids. CDR1 and CDR2 (germline): MGHDK, SYGVNS. CDR3 DNA: TGTGCCAGCAGTGATCACAGGGCCGGCCAGCCCCAGCATTTT. Residues: CASSDHRAGQPQHF.

This clone has a handful of counts. V usage is TRBV6-6 and J usage is TRBJ1-1, with D possibly being TRBD1 (6 bases). The CDR3 length is 14 residues. CDR1 and CDR2 from the germline V gene are MNHNY and SVGAGI (reference sequence). Between the trimmed V and J ends, which lost 4 bases and 1 base, there was a span of 10 bases. CDR3 loop: CASSFEQGNTEAFF. The CDR3, as DNA: TGTGCCAGCAGTTTTGAACAGGGGAACACTGAAGCTTTCTTT.

The V gene is TRBV27, the J gene TRBJ1-2; the D gene is possibly TRBD1 (6 bases). V gave up 3 bases and J gave up 4 bases, with 18 bases separating them. CDR3 size: 16 residues. CDR1 and CDR2 from the germline V gene are MNHEY and SMNVEV (reference sequence). The CDR3 reads CASSFSGLDRLYGYTF. The CDR3 coding sequence is TGTGCCAGCAGTTTCTCCGGCCTGGACAGACTCTATGGCTACACCTTC.

The chain carries TRBV25-1 and TRBJ2-3; D call uncertain. V was trimmed by 1 base and J by 3 bases, leaving 8 bases between them. Germline CDR1 is MGHDK and CDR2 is SYGVNS. This CDR3 contains 14 residues. In DNA, the CDR3 is TGTGCCAGCAGTGAATGGGCCGTTACAGATACGCAGTATTTT. Its protein product is CASSEWAVTDTQYF.

The CDR3 coding sequence is TGTGCCAGCAGCCCCCTAGACGAGCAGTACTTC. Its protein is CASSPLDEQYF. The gene calls are TRBV7-9 and TRBJ2-7, with D unclear. V was pared by 5 bases and J by 5 bases, with 7 bases between. This CDR3 region has 11 residues. Germline CDR1 is SEHNR and CDR2 is FQNEAQ (reference sequence).

The V gene is TRBV28, the J gene TRBJ1-1; 11 nucleotides line up with TRBD1. Germline values: CDR1 MDHEN, CDR2 SYDVKM. J was trimmed by 9 bases and V by 2 bases; bases with no gene match: 2. The CDR3 extends over 13 amino acids. In DNA, the CDR3 is TGTGCCAGCAGTTTAAGGGACAGGGGGAAAGCTTTCTTT. It yields the protein CASSLRDRGKAFF.

This clone was picked up one time. The chain joins TRBV30 to TRBJ2-1; 12 bases match TRBD2. The CDR3 runs to 16 residues. J was trimmed by 0 bases and V by 3 bases; bases with no gene match: 3. Per the germline V gene, CDR1 is GTSNPN and CDR2 is SVGIG (reference sequence). CDR3 DNA sequence: TGTGCCTGGAGCGGGACTAGCGGGCTCTCCTACAATGAGCAGTTCTTC. Translated, it gives CAWSGTSGLSYNEQFF.